The T cell receptor beta chain under discussion was sequenced for a study of CD8 T cells in ankylosing spondylitis. TCRdb reprocessed the 5' RACE reads with MiXCR, giving one entry per CDR3 protein. The data show 200,000 to 250,000 distinct CDR3 sequences, with 10% seen just once and 2.6% held by the top ten. V trimming: 0 bases; J trimming: 3 bases; junction bases outside the gene matches: 6. Germline V lookup: CDR1 MGHRA, CDR2 YSYEKL. This CDR3 comprises 16 residues. This clonotype was counted at least ten times. This receptor was identified in a male donor with ankylosing spondylitis or in good health (not recorded which). The chain links TRBV4-1 to TRBJ1-2, with 8 nucleotides matching TRBD1. Sample: blood, either unsorted or a sorted T cell fraction (not recorded which). CDR3 protein: CASSQDSTGGHYGYTF. DNA of the CDR3: TGCGCCAGCAGCCAAGATTCAACAGGGGGGCACTATGGCTACACCTTC.